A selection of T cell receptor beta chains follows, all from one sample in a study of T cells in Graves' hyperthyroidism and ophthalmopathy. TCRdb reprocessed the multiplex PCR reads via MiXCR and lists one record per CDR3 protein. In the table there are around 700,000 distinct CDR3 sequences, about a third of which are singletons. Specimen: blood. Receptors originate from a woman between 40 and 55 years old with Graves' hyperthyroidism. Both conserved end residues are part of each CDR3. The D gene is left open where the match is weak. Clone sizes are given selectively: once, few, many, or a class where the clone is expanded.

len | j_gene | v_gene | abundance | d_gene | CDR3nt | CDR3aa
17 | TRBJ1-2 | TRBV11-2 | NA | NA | TGTGCCAGCAGCACCCTTAAAGGTGGCAGGGGACCTTTAGGCTACACCTTC | CASSTLKGGRGPLGYTF
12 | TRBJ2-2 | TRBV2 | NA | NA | TGTGCCAGCGTAATGGGGGGCCGGGAGCTGTTTTTT | CASVMGGRELFF
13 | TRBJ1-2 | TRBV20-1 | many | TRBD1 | TGCAGTGCAGAACCGGGACAGATCTATGGCTACACCTTC | CSAEPGQIYGYTF
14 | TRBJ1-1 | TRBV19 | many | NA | TGTGCCAGTAGTCCCCCTTGGGGCGTCCCTGAAGCTTTCTTT | CASSPPWGVPEAFF
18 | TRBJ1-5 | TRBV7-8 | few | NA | TGTGCCAGCAGCCAAGAACAGGGAAATCGACTAAGCAATCAGCCCCAGCATTTT | CASSQEQGNRLSNQPQHF
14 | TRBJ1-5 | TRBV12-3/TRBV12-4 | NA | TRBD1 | TGTGCCAGCAAAGTAGAGGGGGCAGGTCAGCCCCAGCATTTT | CASKVEGAGQPQHF
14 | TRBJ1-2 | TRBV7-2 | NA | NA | TGTGTCAGCAGCTCGCAAGGGACGAACTATGGCTACACCTTC | CVSSSQGTNYGYTF
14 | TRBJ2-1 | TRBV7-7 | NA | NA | TGTGCTAGCAGCCTTACCGGGAACCCTAATGAGCAGTTCTTC | CASSLTGNPNEQFF
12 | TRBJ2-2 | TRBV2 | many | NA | TGTGCCAGCAGTGAGGATCCCGGGGAGCTGTTTTTT | CASSEDPGELFF
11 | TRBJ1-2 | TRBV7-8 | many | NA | TGTGCCAGCAGCTTAAATAGCGGCTACACCTTC | CASSLNSGYTF
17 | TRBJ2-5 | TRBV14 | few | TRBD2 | TGTGCCAGCAGCCAAGACCCTAGCGGGAGTTTGGGTGAGACCCAGTACTTC | CASSQDPSGSLGETQYF
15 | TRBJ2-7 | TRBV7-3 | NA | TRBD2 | TGTGCCAGCAGCTTAGGCAGAGCCGGGGGGGACGAGCAGTACTTC | CASSLGRAGGDEQYF
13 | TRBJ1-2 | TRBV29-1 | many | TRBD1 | TGCAGCGCCCGGAGGGGGCGAGGCTATGGCTACACCTTC | CSARRGRGYGYTF
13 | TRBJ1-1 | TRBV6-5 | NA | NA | TGTGCCAGCAGCCCTGGGGAGGCCCTAGGGGCTTTCTTT | CASSPGEALGAFF
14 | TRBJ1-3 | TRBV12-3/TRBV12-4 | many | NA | TGTGCCAGCAGTTTATCCTGGGCCGGAAACACCATATATTTT | CASSLSWAGNTIYF
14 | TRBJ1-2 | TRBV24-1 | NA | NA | TGTGCCAGCTCAATAAGAGGGGAGGTTGATGGCTACACCTTC | CASSIRGEVDGYTF
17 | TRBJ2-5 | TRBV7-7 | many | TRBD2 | TGTGCTAGCAGCCGGGGAATTAGCGGGAGTGGCCAAGAGACCCAGTACTTC | CASSRGISGSGQETQYF
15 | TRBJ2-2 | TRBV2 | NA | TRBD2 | TGTGCCAGCAGGAGTAGCGGGTTGAACACCGGGGAGCTGTTTTTT | CASRSSGLNTGELFF
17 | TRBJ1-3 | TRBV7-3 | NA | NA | TGTGCCAGCAGCCCGAAATCTTCGCGCCTCTCTGGAAACACCATATATTTT | CASSPKSSRLSGNTIYF
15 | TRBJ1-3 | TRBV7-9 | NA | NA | TGCGCCAGCACCTCTAGGGGGAGCTCTGGAAACACCATATATTTT | CASTSRGSSGNTIYF
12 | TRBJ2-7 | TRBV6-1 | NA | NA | TGTGCCAGCCGCTCCTTCCCCTACGAGCGGTACTTC | CASRSFPYERYF
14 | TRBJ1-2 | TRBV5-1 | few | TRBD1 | TGCGCCAGCAGAAGGACAGGGGGAAACTATGGCTACACCTTC | CASRRTGGNYGYTF
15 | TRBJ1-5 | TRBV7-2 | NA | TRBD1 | TGTGCCAGCAGCTTGAATCAGGGGGCATGGGAGACCCAGCATTTT | CASSLNQGAWETQHF
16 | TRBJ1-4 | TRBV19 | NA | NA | TGTGCCAGTAGTATAGAAAGAACGACAGGAGGAGAAAAACTGTTTTTT | CASSIERTTGGEKLFF
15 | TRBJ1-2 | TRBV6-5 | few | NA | TGTGCCAGCAGTTACCGTAAAACAGGCGACTATGGCTACACCTTC | CASSYRKTGDYGYTF
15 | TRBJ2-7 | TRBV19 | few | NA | TGTGCCAGTAGTCCCGGGGGACATGGATCCTACGAGCAGTACTTC | CASSPGGHGSYEQYF
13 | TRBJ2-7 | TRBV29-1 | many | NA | TGCAGCGTCCAGGGGTTTGGAACCTACGAGCAGTACTTC | CSVQGFGTYEQYF
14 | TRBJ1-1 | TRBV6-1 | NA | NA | TGTGCCAGCAGACACCCGCCGGAGAACACTGAAGCTTTCTTT | CASRHPPENTEAFF
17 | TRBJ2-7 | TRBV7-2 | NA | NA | TGTGCCAGCAGCTACGCTCCGGGACAACTGGACTCCTACGAGCAGTACTTC | CASSYAPGQLDSYEQYF
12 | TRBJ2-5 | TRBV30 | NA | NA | TGTGCCTATGGAACGCCGGGGGAGACCCAGTACTTC | CAYGTPGETQYF
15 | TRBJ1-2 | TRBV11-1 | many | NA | TGTGCCAGCAGCTTTATTGTCGGCCAAGAGGGTGGCTACACCTTC | CASSFIVGQEGGYTF
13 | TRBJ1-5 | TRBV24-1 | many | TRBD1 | TGTGCCACCGGGACAGGGAACAATCAGCCCCAGCATTTT | CATGTGNNQPQHF
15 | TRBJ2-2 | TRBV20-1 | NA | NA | TGCAGTGCTAGAGACTGGACTACGAACACCGGGGAGCTGTTTTTT | CSARDWTTNTGELFF
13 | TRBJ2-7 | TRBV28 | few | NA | TGTGCCAGCAGTTTCACCAACTCCTACGAGCAGTACTTC | CASSFTNSYEQYF
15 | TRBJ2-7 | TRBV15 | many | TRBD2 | TGTGCCACCAGCAGTAACCTAGCGGGAGACTACGAGCAGTACTTC | CATSSNLAGDYEQYF
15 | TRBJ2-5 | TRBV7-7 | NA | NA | TGTGCTAGCAGCGATCTAGGTGGGGGTCAAGAGACCCAGTACTTC | CASSDLGGGQETQYF
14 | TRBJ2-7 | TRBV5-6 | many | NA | TGTGCCAGCAGCTTGGGGTACCTGAACTACGAGCAGTACTTC | CASSLGYLNYEQYF